Each of the 26 T cell receptor beta chains below was sequenced from the same sample in a study of blood T cell repertoires in COVID-19 (dated by TCRdb to about 2020). The library was produced with the immunoSEQ multiplex PCR assay. Sourced from immuneACCESS, this table was stored by TCRdb with only in-frame sequences that have V and J called. A share of the clones is absent; for the studies checked, an unresolved V gene accounts for under half, and the remainder has no known explanation. The sample table holds approximately 250,000 clones, of which 80% to 90% were seen once. The top ten clonotypes cover around 4.2% of the sample. Sample: peripheral blood. Receptor source: a man in his 60s with acute or convalescent COVID-19.

This clone was detected a few times. The V call is TRBV11-1, the J call TRBJ2-1; 11 positions match TRBD2. Germline V CDR1 and CDR2: SGHAT, FQDESV (reference sequence). The CDR3 consists of 15 residues. The V segment lost 3 bases and the J segment 7 bases; nucleotides outside the gene matches: 5. The CDR3 nucleotides read TGTGCCAGCAGCTTTACTAGCGGGAGTGGGAATGAGCAGTTCTTC. Protein sequence: CASSFTSGSGNEQFF. Supplemented by reference TRBV11-1 and TRBJ2-1, the full variable domain reads EAEVAQSPRYKITEKSQAVAFWCDPISGHATLYWYRQILGQGPELLVQFQDESVVDDSQLPKDRFSAERLKGVDSTLKIQPAELGDSAMYLCASSFTSGSGNEQFFGPGTRLTVL.

In its sample, this clone was seen once. V usage is TRBV6-2 or TRBV6-3 and J usage is TRBJ2-3, with TRBD2 matching 10 bases. V was clipped by 2 bases and J by 2 bases; unmatched bases: 10. The CDR3 length is 18 residues. Germline values: CDR1 MNHEY, CDR2 SVGEGT. Here the CDR3 reads CASSYTRTSGFYTDTQYF. The DNA for the CDR3 is TGTGCCAGCAGTTACACAAGGACTAGCGGATTCTACACAGATACGCAGTATTTT.

The J gene is TRBJ2-5, the V gene TRBV6-5, with 9 bases identical to TRBD2. Germline V gene lookup returns CDR1 MNHEY and CDR2 SVGAGI. This CDR3 comprises 14 residues. V trimming: 2 bases; J trimming: 5 bases; junction bases outside the gene matches: 3. The CDR3 nucleotides are TGTGCCAGCAGTTACAGCGGGGGGCACGAGACCCAGTACTTC. Translated, it gives CASSYSGGHETQYF.

This clone was seen once. This sequence joins TRBV19 and TRBJ1-3; 7 nucleotides line up with TRBD1. Germline-derived CDR1 and CDR2 are LNHDA and SQIVND (reference sequence). The CDR3 length is 15 residues. Trimming took 7 bases from V and 4 from J; bases not matched to a gene: 10. The DNA for the CDR3 is TGTGCCAGTACCACGACAGGGTCTGGGGGAAACACCATATATTTT. It specifies CASTTTGSGGNTIYF.

The V gene is TRBV6-5, the J gene TRBJ1-2, with D possibly TRBD1 on 5 matching bases. This CDR3 spans 13 amino acids. Germline V gene sequence: CDR1 MNHEY, CDR2 SVGAGI. Deletions cut 6 bases from V and 8 bases from J, with 16 bases between. DNA of the CDR3: TGTGCCAGCAGGGGCTCAGGGTGGAAAGGCTACACCTTC. Translation gives CASRGSGWKGYTF.

The V and J genes are TRBV6-5 and TRBJ2-6, with D unclear. V lost 7 bases, J lost 2 bases, and 12 bases lay in between. This CDR3 has 15 residues. The V gene's germline CDR1 is MNHEY and CDR2 SVGAGI. CDR3 protein: CASTDFRAGANVLTF. CDR3 bases: TGTGCCAGCACCGACTTTCGTGCTGGGGCCAACGTCCTGACTTTC.

The chain is built from TRBV7-7 and TRBJ2-1; 7 bases map to TRBD2. Per the germline V gene, CDR1 is SSHAT and CDR2 is FNYEAQ (reference sequence). The CDR3 is 17 residues long. The CDR3 loop is CASSPTGYRTSYNEQFF. The CDR3 DNA reads as TGTGCTTCCAGCCCCACCGGGTACCGGACTAGTTACAATGAGCAGTTCTTC.

The chain employs TRBV24-1 and TRBJ2-3; 9 bases are shared with TRBD1. V trimming: 3 bases; J trimming: 6 bases; junction bases outside the gene matches: 6. Per germline, CDR1 KGHDR and CDR2 SFDVKD. The CDR3 consists of 15 residues. CDR3 residues: CATSDPGTGIDTQYF. CDR3 DNA: TGTGCCACCAGTGATCCCGGGACAGGGATTGATACGCAGTATTTT.

The CDR3 is CASSQDLQAVYGYTF. CDR3 DNA sequence: TGTGCCAGCAGCCAAGATCTACAGGCGGTCTATGGCTACACCTTC. The chain carries TRBV3-1 (or the pseudogene TRBV3-2) and TRBJ1-2, with a tentative D call TRBD1 (5 bases). Looked up from germline, CDR1 is LGHDT and CDR2 is YNNKEL (reference sequence). The CDR3 spans 15 residues. Deletions cut 0 bases from V and 4 bases from J, with 12 bases between.

The genes are TRBV7-3 and TRBJ2-1; 7 bases map to TRBD2. There are 16 residues in the CDR3. Germline V gene lookup returns CDR1 SGHTA and CDR2 FQGTGA. J was trimmed by 10 bases and V by 4 bases; bases with no gene match: 16. In DNA, the CDR3 is TGTGCCAGCAGCTCCCAGGGAGGGGTAGCAGTCGCCGAGCAGTTCTTC. It specifies CASSSQGGVAVAEQFF.

V is TRBV10-1 and J is TRBJ2-1; 13 bases are a match to TRBD2. Germline CDR1 reads WNHNN; CDR2 reads SYGVQD (reference sequence). The J segment lost 0 bases and the V segment lost 7 bases, leaving 12 bases of the junction unmatched. This CDR3 has 19 residues. The CDR3, as DNA: TGCGCCAGCACCCGTCTGGGACTAGCGGGGAATGACTCCTACAATGAGCAGTTCTTC. Its translation is CASTRLGLAGNDSYNEQFF.

This chain joins TRBV19 and TRBJ2-2; no clear D gene. The CDR3 totals 14 residues. Germline V gene data show CDR1 as LNHDA and CDR2 as SQIVND (reference sequence). V lost 3 bases and J 6 bases, leaving 11 bases between the germline ends. This CDR3 reads CASSIPFLPGELFF. CDR3 coding DNA: TGTGCCAGTAGTATTCCCTTTCTCCCCGGGGAGCTGTTTTTT.

V and J are TRBV7-2 and TRBJ2-3; 7 positions match TRBD2. The CDR3 covers 14 residues. J gave up 5 bases and V 3 bases, and 5 bases lay outside the gene matches. Germline CDR1 SGHTA, CDR2 FQGNSA. The CDR3 nucleotides read TGTGCCAGCAGCTTGTCTCGGGGGGAAGATACGCAGTATTTT. It codes for CASSLSRGEDTQYF.

The chain carries TRBV7-3 and TRBJ2-1; 8 nucleotides line up with TRBD2. Losses at the gene ends were 5 bases for V and 0 bases for J; bases not matched to a gene: 9. The CDR3 runs 17 residues. Germline CDR1 SGHTA, CDR2 FQGTGA. The CDR3 sequence is CASSPLDRGGSYNEQFF. The CDR3 DNA sequence: TGTGCCAGCAGCCCGTTAGATCGGGGGGGCTCCTACAATGAGCAGTTCTTC.

This chain connects TRBV7-9 to TRBJ1-3; D is unresolved. The CDR3 is 15 residues long. CDR1 SEHNR and CDR2 FQNEAQ come from the germline V gene (reference sequence). V dropped 2 bases and J dropped 2 bases, with 10 bases sitting between them. The CDR3 spells CASSLPGSPGNTIYF. The CDR3 DNA sequence: TGTGCCAGCAGCTTACCAGGAAGCCCTGGAAACACCATATATTTT.

This clone was seen a single time. CDR3 bases: TGTGCCAGCAGCCCCCGGGGGGATTCACCCCTCCACTTT. It specifies CASSPRGDSPLHF. The chain couples TRBV7-9 to TRBJ1-6, with D possibly matching TRBD1 (5 bases). Germline CDR1 is SEHNR and CDR2 is FQNEAQ (reference sequence). V was trimmed by 5 bases and J by 8 bases, leaving 10 bases between them. This CDR3 is 13 amino acids long. Full variable domain (outside the CDR3, taken from reference TRBV7-9 and TRBJ1-6): DTGVSQNPRHKITKRGQNVTFRCDPISEHNRLYWYRQTLGQGPEFLTYFQNEAQLEKSRLLSDRFSAERPKGSFSTLEIQRTEQGDSAMYLCASSPRGDSPLHFGNGTRLTVT.

This clone was detected a few times. The chain links TRBV13 to TRBJ1-2, with TRBD1 matching 7 bases. Germline assignment: CDR1 PRHDT and CDR2 FYEKMQ (reference sequence). The CDR3 spans 14 residues. V trimming: 8 bases; J trimming: 5 bases; junction bases outside the gene matches: 11. The CDR3 reads CASYDRASRYGYTF. The CDR3 DNA is TGTGCCAGCTACGACAGGGCCTCCAGGTATGGCTACACCTTC. The full variable domain, its missing parts supplied by reference TRBV13 and TRBJ1-2, is AAGVIQSPRHLIKEKRETATLKCYPIPRHDTVYWYQQGPGQDPQFLISFYEKMQSDKGSIPDRFSAQQFSDYHSELNMSSLELGDSALYFCASYDRASRYGYTFGSGTRLTVV.

The chain employs TRBV9 and TRBJ2-1; TRBD2 matches 7 bases. The CDR3 length is 16 residues. CDR1 and CDR2 (germline): SGDLS, YYNGEE. V shed 4 bases, J shed 3 bases, and the junction held 10 bases outside the gene matches. The CDR3 here is CASSPRGAGFYNEQFF. The CDR3 DNA reads TGTGCCAGCAGCCCCCGGGGAGCGGGGTTCTACAATGAGCAGTTCTTC.

This chain connects TRBV2 to TRBJ2-3; weak D call: TRBD1 (6 bases). Deletions cut 5 bases from V and 5 bases from J, with 14 bases between. The CDR3 spans 14 residues. Germline lookup yields CDR1 SNHLY and CDR2 FYNNEI. CDR3 sequence reads: CASSRDTSGDTQYF. In DNA, the CDR3 is TGTGCCAGCAGTCGGGACACCTCAGGAGATACGCAGTATTTT. Variable domain in full (rest from reference TRBV2 and TRBJ2-3): EPEVTQTPSHQVTQMGQEVILRCVPISNHLYFYWYRQILGQKVEFLVSFYNNEISEKSEIFDDQFSVERPDGSNFTLKIRSTKLEDSAMYFCASSRDTSGDTQYFGPGTRLTVL.

The chain joins TRBV19 to TRBJ2-1, with TRBD2 as a possible D gene (7 bases). This CDR3 region has 18 residues. Trimming removed 5 bases from V and 2 bases from J, with 22 bases in between. The V gene's germline CDR1 is LNHDA and CDR2 SQIVND (reference sequence). CDR3 DNA: TGTGCCAGTAGTCTACAGCCATTGCGGCGGGGGCCCTACAATGAGCAGTTCTTC. The encoded protein is CASSLQPLRRGPYNEQFF.

CDR3 loop: CASSNPGTEGIFF. Written as DNA, the CDR3 is TGTGCCAGCAGCAACCCCGGGACGGAGGGTATCTTCTTT. The V gene is TRBV7-9, the J gene TRBJ1-1; maybe TRBD1 (5 bases). The CDR3 runs to 13 residues. Looked up from germline, CDR1 is SEHNR and CDR2 is FQNEAQ (reference sequence). Trimming removed 5 bases at V and 14 bases at J, with 21 bases between.

This clone showed up just once. J is TRBJ2-4 and V is TRBV7-9, with D unresolved. V was cut by 1 base and J by 6 bases, with 7 bases left in between. The length of the CDR3 is 13 residues. The germline V gene encodes CDR1 SEHNR and CDR2 FQNEAQ (reference sequence). The CDR3 loop reads CASSLGLGNIQYF. CDR3 DNA: TGTGCCAGCAGCTTAGGTCTCGGAAACATTCAGTACTTC. The whole variable domain, filled in from reference TRBV7-9 and TRBJ2-4, reads DTGVSQNPRHKITKRGQNVTFRCDPISEHNRLYWYRQTLGQGPEFLTYFQNEAQLEKSRLLSDRFSAERPKGSFSTLEIQRTEQGDSAMYLCASSLGLGNIQYFGAGTRLSVL.

The chain recombines TRBV10-3 with TRBJ2-7; D possibly corresponds to TRBD1 (5 bases). The CDR3 extends over 15 amino acids. V gave up 0 bases and J gave up 2 bases, with 11 bases separating them. In germline, CDR1 is ENHRY, CDR2 SYGVKD. CDR3 sequence (DNA): TGTGCCATCAGTGAGTCGACAGTTAAGCCCTACGAGCAGTACTTC. Translated: CAISESTVKPYEQYF.

This chain uses TRBV3-1 (or the pseudogene TRBV3-2) with TRBJ1-1; TRBD1 matches at 10 bases. Trimming took 2 bases from V and 2 from J; bases not matched to a gene: 5. CDR3 length: 16 amino acids. Germline loops: CDR1 LGHDT, CDR2 YNNKEL (reference sequence). The CDR3 DNA sequence: TGTGCCAGCAGCCAAACAGACAGGGGGCCCAACACTGAAGCTTTCTTT. It yields the protein CASSQTDRGPNTEAFF.

The rearrangement links TRBV12-3 or TRBV12-4 to TRBJ1-2; D might be TRBD1 (5 bases). The CDR3 is 11 residues long. V lost 2 bases and J lost 7, with 5 bases in between. The CDR3 loop is CASSLRGGYTF. The CDR3 coding sequence is TGTGCCAGCAGTTTAAGGGGTGGCTACACCTTC.

The CDR3 sequence is CASSLDRSAYEQYF. The CDR3 nucleotides read TGTGCCAGCAGCTTGGACAGGAGCGCCTACGAGCAGTACTTC. This rearrangement joins TRBV5-6 to TRBJ2-7, with D perhaps matching TRBD1 (5 bases). The germline V and J ends were trimmed by 0 bases and 2 bases, with 9 bases remaining between them. Germline V gene sequence: CDR1 SGHDT, CDR2 YYEEEE. CDR3 length: 14 residues.